The rows below give T cell receptor beta chains drawn from one sample of a study of cytomegalovirus exposure and HLA in healthy donors. Libraries were prepared by immunoSEQ multiplex PCR; TCRdb keeps only in-frame clonotypes and omits some of them. Among about 18,000 clones listed, about 70% were seen once. Sequenced input: PBMCs. All receptors derive from a young man in good health and CMV-seronegative. The CDR3 runs from the conserved cysteine through the conserved F or W.

CASSQVKTGRYEKLFF	TRBV4-1	TRBJ1-4
CSVGGVNQPQHF	TRBV29-1	TRBJ1-5
CASSYSGRTDTQYF	TRBV6-6	TRBJ2-3
CASSDPGWIGYTF	TRBV25-1	TRBJ1-2
CAWSVDQRVGGGFF	TRBV30	TRBJ2-1
CASKGQGRSSYEQYF	TRBV6-1	TRBJ2-7
CASSESGRSGNQVAFF	TRBV7-9	TRBJ1-1
CASSLGPSGSSQGYTF	TRBV5-1	TRBJ1-2
CASRESGIQPQHF	TRBV6-5	TRBJ1-5
CASSARGARDNEQFF	TRBV9	TRBJ2-1
CASIVTGLSSTDTQYF	TRBV2	TRBJ2-3
CATRDRLYEAFF	TRBV10-3	TRBJ1-1
CASSQEERLTGELFF	TRBV4-3	TRBJ2-2
CATSRGRGGGNEQFF	TRBV15	TRBJ2-1
CAWSRGSGTGELFF	TRBV30	TRBJ2-2
CASSQQGHETQYF	TRBV7-2	TRBJ2-5
CASSDDTAYEQYF	TRBV2	TRBJ2-7
CSVEPKLGTGHYGYTF	TRBV29-1	TRBJ1-2
CASRKGTGGDEAFF	TRBV6-5	TRBJ1-1
CAWSVRRAVQPQHF	TRBV30	TRBJ1-5
CASSWTGRGEQYF	TRBV5-4	TRBJ2-7
CAWSFGQNYGYTF	TRBV30	TRBJ1-2
CSVLPGGGTQYF	TRBV29-1	TRBJ2-3
CASSEGREYAGELFF	TRBV9	TRBJ2-2
CASKEPYGGTEAFF	TRBV6-6	TRBJ1-1
CASSRGLRVEAFF	TRBV11-2	TRBJ1-1
CTSSQDPGELRTNEQFF	TRBV1	TRBJ2-1
CASSLGRGAGVETQYF	TRBV7-2	TRBJ2-5
CASSSQGRNEKLFF	TRBV5-4	TRBJ1-4
CAWSVGQNTEAFF	TRBV30	TRBJ1-1
CALQGRTYEQYF	TRBV30	TRBJ2-7
CASSFRQASLSKAFF	TRBV28	TRBJ1-1
CSVASRSGYGYTF	TRBV29-1	TRBJ1-2
CASSHVVDTQYF	TRBV4-1	TRBJ2-3
CASSRDPGGYGYTF	TRBV5-6	TRBJ1-2
CASSRGTGGETQYF	TRBV5-1	TRBJ2-5
CASSPWTGGESYNEQFF	TRBV5-1	TRBJ2-1
CAWSVSREEQYF	TRBV30	TRBJ2-7
CASAREATYEQYF	TRBV6-1	TRBJ2-7
CSVWEGSNQPQHF	TRBV29-1	TRBJ1-5
CSVEFGTSYNEQFF	TRBV29-1	TRBJ2-1
CASSVGAGNTEAFF	TRBV9	TRBJ1-1
CASSDGGADTQYF	TRBV2	TRBJ2-3
CAWSVQAFGTEAFF	TRBV30	TRBJ1-1
CADGGKGGYTF	TRBV30	TRBJ1-2
CSVAMGRNTEAFF	TRBV29-1	TRBJ1-1
CASSFRTGGEQYF	TRBV5-4	TRBJ2-7
CASSPKSGGALEQYF	TRBV7-8	TRBJ2-7
CASSFYQYMNTEAFF	TRBV5-1	TRBJ1-1
CASRRLGANEKLFF	TRBV6-5	TRBJ1-4
CASSVGGLPYNEQFF	TRBV9	TRBJ2-1
CASSLPHRGEAFF	TRBV14	TRBJ1-1
CASSGEGFKAYGYTF	TRBV30	TRBJ1-2
CASSWSASGIYEQYF	TRBV28	TRBJ2-7
CATSGRGQRYGYTF	TRBV15	TRBJ1-2